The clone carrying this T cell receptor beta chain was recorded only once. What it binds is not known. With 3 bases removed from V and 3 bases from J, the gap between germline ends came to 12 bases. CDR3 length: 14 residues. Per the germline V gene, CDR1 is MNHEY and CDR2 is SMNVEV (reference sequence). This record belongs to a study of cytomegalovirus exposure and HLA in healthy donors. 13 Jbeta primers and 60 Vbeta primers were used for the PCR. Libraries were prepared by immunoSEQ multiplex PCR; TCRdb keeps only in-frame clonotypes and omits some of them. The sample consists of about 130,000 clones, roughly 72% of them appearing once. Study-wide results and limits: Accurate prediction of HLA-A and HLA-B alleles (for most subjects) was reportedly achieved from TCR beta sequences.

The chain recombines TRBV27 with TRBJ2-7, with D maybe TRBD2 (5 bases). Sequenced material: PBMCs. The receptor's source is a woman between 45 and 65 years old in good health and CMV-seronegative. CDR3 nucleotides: TGTGCCAGCAGTTTCCTAGCCGCCAGCTACGAGCAGTACTTC. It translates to CASSFLAASYEQYF.